This TCR beta chain stems from a study of Graves' ophthalmopathy and Graves' hyperthyroidism (dated by TCRdb to between 2018 and 2020). With regard to the full study: Peripheral blood was collected at initial diagnosis, prior to any treatment. The study used signatures of the TCR beta repertoire to tell Graves' ophthalmopathy apart from Graves' hyperthyroidism and to predict which patients would progress to ophthalmopathy. In total, some 140 blood samples were TCR-sequenced: some 43 ophthalmopathy, some 75 hyperthyroidism and about 17 hyperthyroidism-to-ophthalmopathy patients. A discovery set of 100 patients (about 45 ophthalmopathy, fewer than 60 stable hyperthyroidism) was enrolled to explore V-J signatures distinguishing ophthalmopathy from hyperthyroidism. An independent validation cohort was composed of around 19 hyperthyroidism patients and 15 to 17 patients who later progressed from hyperthyroidism to ophthalmopathy. In five or six hyperthyroidism patients, the T-cell repertoire of thyroid tissue was compared with the T-cell repertoire of blood. Once sampling was done, hyperthyroidism patients were given methimazole at a starting dose of 30 mg daily, while ophthalmopathy patients were given high-dose intravenous methylprednisolone. The 75 to 100 discovery patients were divided at random into training and test sets in a 7:3 ratio. Here is what the overall study found, with its caveats: In validation, the model predicted ophthalmopathy progression with 70.59% sensitivity and around 72% specificity; 12 predicted patients were CT-confirmed with GO in a median of 6.5 months. No statistical method was used to predetermine the sample size, and group allocation was not hidden from the investigators. Most expanded thyroid clonotypes with a frequency above 0.001 also appeared in blood, which suggests that blood repertoires may reflect the immune response in the thyroid. The 13-signature model separated ophthalmopathy from stable hyperthyroidism with roughly 90% sensitivity and 81.08% specificity in cross-validation, and 80%/75% in the test set.

Between the V and J ends, shortened by 1 base and 8 bases respectively, the junction contains 12 bases. The CDR3 spans 14 residues, from the cysteine through the phenylalanine. Just the 42-base CDR3 DNA is kept, in frame starting at base 1. Based on the germline V gene, the CDR1 and CDR2 sequences are SGHVS and FQNEAQ. TCR beta CDR3 regions were amplified from RNA transcripts for repertoire sequencing. The first round of RT-PCR was done with HTBI primers and the Qiagen OneStep RT-PCR kit, and was followed by a second round of multiplex PCR, then size selection and purification. Libraries were sequenced paired-end with 100 bp reads on an Illumina HiSeq2000. Per the source publication's procedure: SOAPnuke was used for read processing, and reads with adapters, uncalled bases, a mean Phred below 15, or no exact constant-primer or identifier match were discarded. High-quality paired reads were merged with COPE v1.2.5. Clonotypes were defined as unique nucleotide sequences and were aligned to IMGT TRB V, D and J references using MiTCR v1.1. Only V-J combinations with frequency above 0.0001 were analysed, covering approximately 99% of repertoires. A TCR clonal expansion and chaos score per V-J combination was defined as the ratio of F50 clonal expansion to chaos observed in the TCRdist matrix. Welch's t-statistics and random forest were used to reduce features to about a dozen V-J combinations, which were fed into a naive Bayes classifier. The similarity between thyroid and blood repertoires was quantified using the Morisita-Horn index. TCRdb's own reprocessing of the public reads used fastp at Q25 and MiXCR and kept productive beta chains. Merged by CDR3 protein, the rows form single entries marked with the most common genes and DNA. The V and J calls and clone size come from TCRdb's table, not from the authors' own analysis. In this sample the table shows 500,000 to 700,000 distinct CDR3 sequences, about a fifth of which occur a single time. The biggest ten clones account for 7.1% of the sample.

Stable hyperthyroidism was defined as no progression to ophthalmopathy within 18 months of follow-up. Hyperthyroidism patients were newly diagnosed, were aged 18 to 65 years, and had a disease duration under 2 months. Patients were excluded if they had other autoimmune diseases, uncontrolled infections, pregnancy or lactation. Clinical symptoms, serum thyroxine, TRAb, thyroid ultrasound and orbital computed tomography were used for diagnosis. Using Ficoll-Paque density gradient centrifugation, PBMCs were isolated from 9.5 to 10 ml of fresh peripheral blood. Trizol reagent was used to extract the total RNA, and its quality was then checked on an Agilent 2100 Bioanalyzer. This clonotype occurred many times. Its binding antigen is unknown. No quality values exist for individual bases; no much larger clone is one base distant.

This sequence originates from a woman in her late teens or twenties with stable Graves' hyperthyroidism. Some clones in this sample may be carry-over from other donors' samples. Donor details come from another sample of the same person, matched by shared clones. The chain is encoded by TRBV7-8 joined to TRBJ1-3; the D gene is perhaps TRBD1, on 5 matching bases. The sequenced material came from peripheral blood. The bases read TGTGCCAGCAGCTTAGGAGGGCAGACAGACACCATATATTTT. This is translated as CASSLGGQTDTIYF.